This TCR beta chain was captured by sequencing in a study of blood T cell repertoires in COVID-19. The germline V and J ends were trimmed by 5 bases and 4 bases, with 12 bases remaining between them. Per the germline V gene, CDR1 is SGHTA and CDR2 is FQGNSA. The CDR3 length is 14 residues. Measured with immunoSEQ multiplex PCR; TCRdb has only the in-frame clones, and not every one. This sample carries 50,000 to 65,000 clones, roughly 83% of them seen once, and the ten largest clones take approximately 16%. This receptor was taken from a man aged 55 to 70 with COVID-19, enrolled during active disease. V is TRBV7-2 and J is TRBJ1-3; no firm D call. The specimen was peripheral blood. The CDR3 region has the DNA TGTGCCAGCAGCCCATGGGCCAGGGGAAACACCATATATTTT. Residues: CASSPWARGNTIYF.